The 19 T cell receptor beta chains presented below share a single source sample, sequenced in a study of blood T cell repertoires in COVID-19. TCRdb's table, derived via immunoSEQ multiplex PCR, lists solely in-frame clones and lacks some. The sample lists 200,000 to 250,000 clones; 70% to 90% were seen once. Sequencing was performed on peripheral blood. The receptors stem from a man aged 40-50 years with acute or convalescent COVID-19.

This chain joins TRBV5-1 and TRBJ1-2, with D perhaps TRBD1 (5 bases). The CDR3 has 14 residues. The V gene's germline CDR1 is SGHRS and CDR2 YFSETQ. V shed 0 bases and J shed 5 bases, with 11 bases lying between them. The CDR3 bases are TGCGCCAGCAGCTTGGGTGAGACAGCTTATGGCTACACCTTC. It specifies CASSLGETAYGYTF.

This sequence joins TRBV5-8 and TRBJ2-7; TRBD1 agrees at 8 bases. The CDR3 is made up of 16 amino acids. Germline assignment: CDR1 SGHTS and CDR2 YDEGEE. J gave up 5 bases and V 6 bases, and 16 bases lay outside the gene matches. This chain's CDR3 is CASTMYGQGPGNEQYF. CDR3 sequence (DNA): TGTGCCAGCACCATGTACGGACAGGGCCCTGGGAACGAGCAGTACTTC.

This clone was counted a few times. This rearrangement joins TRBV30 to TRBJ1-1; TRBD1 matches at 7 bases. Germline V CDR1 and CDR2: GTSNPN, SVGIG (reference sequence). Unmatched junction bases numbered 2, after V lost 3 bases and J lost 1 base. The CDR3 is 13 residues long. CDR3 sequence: CAWSEGANTEAFF. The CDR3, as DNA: TGTGCCTGGAGCGAGGGGGCGAACACTGAAGCTTTCTTT.

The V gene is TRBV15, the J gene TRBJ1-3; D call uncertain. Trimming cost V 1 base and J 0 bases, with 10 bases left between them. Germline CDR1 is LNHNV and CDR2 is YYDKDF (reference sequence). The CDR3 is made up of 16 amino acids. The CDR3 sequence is CATSRVGGYSGNTIYF. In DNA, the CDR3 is TGTGCCACCAGCAGAGTTGGCGGCTACTCTGGAAACACCATATATTTT.

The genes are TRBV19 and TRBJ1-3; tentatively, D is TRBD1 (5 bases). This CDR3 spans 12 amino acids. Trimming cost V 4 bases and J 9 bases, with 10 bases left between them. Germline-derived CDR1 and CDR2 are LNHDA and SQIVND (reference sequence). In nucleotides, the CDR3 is TGTGCCAGTAGTACCCGGGGGGGCACCATATATTTT. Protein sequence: CASSTRGGTIYF. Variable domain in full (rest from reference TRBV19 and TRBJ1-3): DGGITQSPKYLFRKEGQNVTLSCEQNLNHDAMYWYRQDPGQGLRLIYYSQIVNDFQKGDIAEGYSVSREKKESFPLTVTSAQKNPTAFYLCASSTRGGTIYFGEGSWLTVV.

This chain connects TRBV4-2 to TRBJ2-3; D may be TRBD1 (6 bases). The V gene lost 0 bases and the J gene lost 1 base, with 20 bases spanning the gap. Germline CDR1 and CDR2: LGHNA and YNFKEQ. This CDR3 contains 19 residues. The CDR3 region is CASSQDLWAGRGRTDTQYF. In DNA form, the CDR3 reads TGTGCCAGCAGCCAAGATCTATGGGCTGGCAGGGGTCGCACAGATACGCAGTATTTT.

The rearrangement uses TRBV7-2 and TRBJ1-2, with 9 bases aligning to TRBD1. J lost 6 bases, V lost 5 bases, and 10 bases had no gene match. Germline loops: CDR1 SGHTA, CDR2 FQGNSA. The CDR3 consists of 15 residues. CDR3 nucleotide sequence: TGTGCCAGCAGCCAGGACAGGGGAGTAATCAATGGCTACACCTTC. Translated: CASSQDRGVINGYTF.

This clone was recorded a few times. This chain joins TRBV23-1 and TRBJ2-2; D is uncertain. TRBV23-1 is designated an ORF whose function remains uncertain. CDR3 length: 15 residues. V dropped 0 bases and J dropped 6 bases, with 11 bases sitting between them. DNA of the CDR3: TGCGCCAGCAGTCAATCGATACTCGAGGCCGGGGAGCTGTTTTTT. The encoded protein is CASSQSILEAGELFF.

This CDR3 is CASSSDGGRGNEQFF. The CDR3 bases are TGCGCCAGCAGCTCGGACGGGGGGCGCGGCAATGAGCAGTTCTTC. The chain links TRBV5-1 to TRBJ2-1; D might be TRBD2 (7 bases). V was trimmed by 3 bases and J by 6 bases, leaving 16 bases between them. The length of the CDR3 is 15 residues. The germline V gene has CDR1 SGHRS and CDR2 YFSETQ. Full variable domain (remainder filled in from reference TRBV5-1 and TRBJ2-1): KAGVTQTPRYLIKTRGQQVTLSCSPISGHRSVSWYQQTPGQGLQFLFEYFSETQRNKGNFPGRFSGRQFSNSRSEMNVSTLELGDSALYLCASSSDGGRGNEQFFGPGTRLTVL.

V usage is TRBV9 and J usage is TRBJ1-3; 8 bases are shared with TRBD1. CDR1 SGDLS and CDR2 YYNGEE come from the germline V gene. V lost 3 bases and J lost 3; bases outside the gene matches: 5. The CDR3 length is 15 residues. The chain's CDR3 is CASSGQGAVGNTIYF. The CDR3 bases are TGTGCCAGCAGCGGGCAGGGGGCAGTTGGAAACACCATATATTTT.

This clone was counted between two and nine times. CDR3 in DNA: TGTGCCAGCAGTCAATCTACCGGGACAGGGTCGGTTTCGGTTAATCAGCCCCAGCATTTT. As protein: CASSQSTGTGSVSVNQPQHF. The rearrangement uses TRBV6-2 or TRBV6-3 and TRBJ1-5, with 9 nucleotides matching TRBD1. The CDR3 contains 20 residues. Trimming took 5 bases from V and 4 from J; bases not matched to a gene: 21. CDR1 and CDR2 from the germline V gene are MNHEY and SVGEGT.

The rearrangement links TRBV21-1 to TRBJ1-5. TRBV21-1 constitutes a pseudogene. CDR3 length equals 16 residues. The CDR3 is CASSKSMREVDQPQHF. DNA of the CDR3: TGTGCCAGCAGCAAGAGTATGAGGGAGGTAGATCAGCCCCAGCATTTT.

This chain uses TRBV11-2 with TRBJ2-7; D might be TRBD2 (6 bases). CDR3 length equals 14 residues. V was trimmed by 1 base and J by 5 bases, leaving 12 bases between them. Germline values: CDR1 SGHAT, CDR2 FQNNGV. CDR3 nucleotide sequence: TGTGCCAGCAGCTTAGGTTCACTAGCAGACGAGCAGTACTTC. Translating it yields CASSLGSLADEQYF.

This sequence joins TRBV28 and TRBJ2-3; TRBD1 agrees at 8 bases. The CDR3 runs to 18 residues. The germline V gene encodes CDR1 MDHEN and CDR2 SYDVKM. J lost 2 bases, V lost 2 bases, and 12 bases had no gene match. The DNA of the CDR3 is TGTGCCAGCAGTTTAAAAACGCGCGACAGGGGTTTCACAGATACGCAGTATTTT. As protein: CASSLKTRDRGFTDTQYF. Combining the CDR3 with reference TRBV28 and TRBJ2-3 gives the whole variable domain DVKVTQSSRYLVKRTGEKVFLECVQDMDHENMFWYRQDPGLGLRLIYFSYDVKMKEKGDIPEGYSVSREKKERFSLILESASTNQTSMYLCASSLKTRDRGFTDTQYFGPGTRLTVL.

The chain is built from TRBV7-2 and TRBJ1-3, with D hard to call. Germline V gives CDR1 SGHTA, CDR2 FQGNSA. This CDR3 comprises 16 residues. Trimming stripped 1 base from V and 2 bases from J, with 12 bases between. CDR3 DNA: TGTGCCAGCAGCTTAGTGAATCGGGAGACTGGAAACACCATATATTTT. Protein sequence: CASSLVNRETGNTIYF.

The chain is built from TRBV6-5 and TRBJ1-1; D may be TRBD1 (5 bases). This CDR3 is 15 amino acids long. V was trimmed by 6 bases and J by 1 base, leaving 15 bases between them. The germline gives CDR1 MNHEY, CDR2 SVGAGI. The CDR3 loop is CASSTRDGENTEAFF. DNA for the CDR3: TGTGCCAGCAGCACCAGGGATGGGGAGAACACTGAAGCTTTCTTT.

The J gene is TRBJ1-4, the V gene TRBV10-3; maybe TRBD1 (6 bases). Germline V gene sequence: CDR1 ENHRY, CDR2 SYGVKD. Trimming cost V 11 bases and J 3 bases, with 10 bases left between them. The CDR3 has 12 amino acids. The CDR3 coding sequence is TGTGCCTCAGGACAGCCTAATGAAAAACTGTTTTTT. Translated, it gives CASGQPNEKLFF.

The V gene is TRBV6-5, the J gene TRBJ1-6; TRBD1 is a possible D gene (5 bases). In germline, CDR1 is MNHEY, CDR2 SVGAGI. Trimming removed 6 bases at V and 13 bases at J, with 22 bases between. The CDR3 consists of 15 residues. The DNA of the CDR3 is TGTGCCAGCAGCCCGAGGCGAGACAGCTTATTGCCCCTCCACTTT. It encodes CASSPRRDSLLPLHF.

CDR3 in amino acids: CASSQDRGGGPYNEQFF. In DNA form, the CDR3 reads TGCGCCAGCAGCCAAGACCGGGGTGGGGGCCCTTACAATGAGCAGTTCTTC. The rearrangement uses TRBV4-1 and TRBJ2-1; TRBD1 is a possible D gene (6 bases). Trimming left V 0 bases short and J 4 bases short, with 16 bases between. Germline lookup yields CDR1 MGHRA and CDR2 YSYEKL. The CDR3 runs 17 residues.